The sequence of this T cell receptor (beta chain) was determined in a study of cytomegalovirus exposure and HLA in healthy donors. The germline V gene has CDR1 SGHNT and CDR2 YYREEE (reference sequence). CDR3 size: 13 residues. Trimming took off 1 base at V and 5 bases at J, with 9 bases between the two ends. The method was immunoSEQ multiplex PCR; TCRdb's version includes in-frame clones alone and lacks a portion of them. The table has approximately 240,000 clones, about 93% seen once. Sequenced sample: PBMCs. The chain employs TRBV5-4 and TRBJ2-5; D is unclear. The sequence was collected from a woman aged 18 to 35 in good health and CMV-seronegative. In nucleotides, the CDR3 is TGTGCCAGCAGCTTGTCGCCCGGGGAGACCCAGTACTTC. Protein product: CASSLSPGETQYF.